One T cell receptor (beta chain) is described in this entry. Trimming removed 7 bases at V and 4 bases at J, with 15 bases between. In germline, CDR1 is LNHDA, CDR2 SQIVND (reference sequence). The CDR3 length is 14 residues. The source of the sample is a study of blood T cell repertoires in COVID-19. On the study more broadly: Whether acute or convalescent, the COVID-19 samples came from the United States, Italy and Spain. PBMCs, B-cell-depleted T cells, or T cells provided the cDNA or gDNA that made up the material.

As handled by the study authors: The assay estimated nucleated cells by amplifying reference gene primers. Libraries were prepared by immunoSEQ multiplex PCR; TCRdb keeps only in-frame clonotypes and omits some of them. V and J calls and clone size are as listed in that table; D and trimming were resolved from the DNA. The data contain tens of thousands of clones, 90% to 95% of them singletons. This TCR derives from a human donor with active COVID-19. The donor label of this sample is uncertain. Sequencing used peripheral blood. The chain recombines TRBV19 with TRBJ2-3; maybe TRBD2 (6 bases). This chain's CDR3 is CASTSGLQPDTQYF. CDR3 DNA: TGTGCCAGTACATCGGGACTGCAACCAGATACGCAGTATTTT.